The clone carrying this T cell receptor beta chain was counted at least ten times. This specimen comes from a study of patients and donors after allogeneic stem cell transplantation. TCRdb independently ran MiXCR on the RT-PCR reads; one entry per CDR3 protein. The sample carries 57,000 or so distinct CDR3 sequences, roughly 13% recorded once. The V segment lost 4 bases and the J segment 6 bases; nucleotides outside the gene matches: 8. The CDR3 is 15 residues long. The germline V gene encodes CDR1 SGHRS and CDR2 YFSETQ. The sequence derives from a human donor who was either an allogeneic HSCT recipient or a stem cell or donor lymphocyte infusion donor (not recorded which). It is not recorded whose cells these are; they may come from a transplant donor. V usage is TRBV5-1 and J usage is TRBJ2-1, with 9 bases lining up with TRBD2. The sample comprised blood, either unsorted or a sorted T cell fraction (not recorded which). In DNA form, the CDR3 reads TGCGCCAGCAGCATAGCCGGGACTAGCAGCAATGAGCAGTTCTTC. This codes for CASSIAGTSSNEQFF.